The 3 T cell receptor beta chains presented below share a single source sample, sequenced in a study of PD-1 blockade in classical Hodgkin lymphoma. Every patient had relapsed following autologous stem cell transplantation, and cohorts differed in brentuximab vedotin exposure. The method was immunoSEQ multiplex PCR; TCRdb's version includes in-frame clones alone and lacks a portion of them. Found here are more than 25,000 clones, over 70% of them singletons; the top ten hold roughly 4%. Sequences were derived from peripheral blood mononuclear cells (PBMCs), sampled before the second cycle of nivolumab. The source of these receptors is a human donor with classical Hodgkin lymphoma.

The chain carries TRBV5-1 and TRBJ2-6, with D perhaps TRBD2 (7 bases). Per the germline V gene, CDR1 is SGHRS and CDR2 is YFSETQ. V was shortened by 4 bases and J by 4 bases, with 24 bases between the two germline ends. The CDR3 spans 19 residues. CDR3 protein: CASSSGNRVDASGANVLTF. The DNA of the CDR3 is TGCGCCAGCAGCAGCGGGAACAGGGTTGATGCATCGGGGGCCAACGTCCTGACTTTC.

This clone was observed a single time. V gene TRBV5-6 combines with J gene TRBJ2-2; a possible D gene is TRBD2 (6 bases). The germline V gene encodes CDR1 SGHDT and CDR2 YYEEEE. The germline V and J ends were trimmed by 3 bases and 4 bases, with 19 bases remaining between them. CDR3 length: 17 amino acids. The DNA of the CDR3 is TGTGCCAGCAGCTCCCTAGAAGTAGCGGAACTCACCGGGGAGCTGTTTTTT. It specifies CASSSLEVAELTGELFF.

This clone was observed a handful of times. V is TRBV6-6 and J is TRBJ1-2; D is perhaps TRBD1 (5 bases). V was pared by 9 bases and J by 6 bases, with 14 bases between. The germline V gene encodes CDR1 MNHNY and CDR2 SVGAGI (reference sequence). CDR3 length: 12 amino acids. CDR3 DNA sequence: TGTGCCAGTCTCGGACAAGGCCATGGCTACACCTTC. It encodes CASLGQGHGYTF.